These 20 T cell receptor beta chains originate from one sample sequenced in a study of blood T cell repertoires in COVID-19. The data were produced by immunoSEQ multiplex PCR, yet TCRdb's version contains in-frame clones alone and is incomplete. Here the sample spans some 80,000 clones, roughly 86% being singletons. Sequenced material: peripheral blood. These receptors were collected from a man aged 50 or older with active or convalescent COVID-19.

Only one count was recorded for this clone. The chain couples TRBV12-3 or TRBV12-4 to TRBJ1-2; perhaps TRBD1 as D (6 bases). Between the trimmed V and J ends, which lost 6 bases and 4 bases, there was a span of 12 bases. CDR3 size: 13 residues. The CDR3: CASSRDKLYGYTF. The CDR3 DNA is TGTGCCAGCAGCCGGGACAAGCTCTATGGCTACACCTTC.

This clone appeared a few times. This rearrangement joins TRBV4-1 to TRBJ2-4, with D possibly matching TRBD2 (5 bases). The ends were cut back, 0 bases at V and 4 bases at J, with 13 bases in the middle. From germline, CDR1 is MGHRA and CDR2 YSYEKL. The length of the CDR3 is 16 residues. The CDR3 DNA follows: TGCGCCAGCAGCCAAGAAGGGATCCCGGGGAAAAACATTCAGTACTTC. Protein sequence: CASSQEGIPGKNIQYF.

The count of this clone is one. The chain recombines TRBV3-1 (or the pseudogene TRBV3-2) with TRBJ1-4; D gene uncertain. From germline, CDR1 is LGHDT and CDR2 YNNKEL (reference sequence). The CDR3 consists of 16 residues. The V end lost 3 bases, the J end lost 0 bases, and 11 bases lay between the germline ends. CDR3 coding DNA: TGTGCCAGCAGCCACCCCGGGAGTTCAACTAATGAAAAACTGTTTTTT. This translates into CASSHPGSSTNEKLFF.

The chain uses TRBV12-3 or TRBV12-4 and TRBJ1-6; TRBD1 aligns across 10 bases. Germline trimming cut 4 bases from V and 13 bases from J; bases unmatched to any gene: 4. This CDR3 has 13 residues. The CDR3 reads CASSSGQGTPLHF. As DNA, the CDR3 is TGTGCCAGCAGTTCGGGACAGGGGACCCCCCTCCACTTT.

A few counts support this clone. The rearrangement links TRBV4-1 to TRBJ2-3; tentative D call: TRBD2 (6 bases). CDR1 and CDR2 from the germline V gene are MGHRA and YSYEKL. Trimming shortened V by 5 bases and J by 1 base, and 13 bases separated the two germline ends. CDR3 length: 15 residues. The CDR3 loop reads CASSSWGVGTDTQYF. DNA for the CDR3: TGCGCCAGCAGCTCTTGGGGGGTTGGCACAGATACGCAGTATTTT.

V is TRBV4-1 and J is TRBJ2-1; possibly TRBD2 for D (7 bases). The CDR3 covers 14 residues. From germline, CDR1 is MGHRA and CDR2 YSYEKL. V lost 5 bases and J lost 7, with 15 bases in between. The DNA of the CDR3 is TGCGCCAGCAGCTCCGCGGGGGCCGTAAATGAGCAGTTCTTC. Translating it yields CASSSAGAVNEQFF.

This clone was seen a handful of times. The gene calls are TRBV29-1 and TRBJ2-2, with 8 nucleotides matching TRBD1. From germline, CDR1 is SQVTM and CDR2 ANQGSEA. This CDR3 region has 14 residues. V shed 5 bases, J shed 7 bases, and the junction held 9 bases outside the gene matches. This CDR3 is CSVKDRALNGELFF. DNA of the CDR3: TGCAGCGTTAAGGACAGGGCCCTGAACGGGGAGCTGTTTTTT.

DNA of the CDR3: TGCAGTGCTAGTTCTAGCGGACACACAGATACGCAGTATTTT. Its protein is CSASSSGHTDTQYF. This sequence joins TRBV20-1 and TRBJ2-3, with 7 bases fitting TRBD2. The ends lost 3 bases at V and 2 bases at J; junction bases unmatched: 5. The germline gives CDR1 DFQATT, CDR2 SNEGSKA (reference sequence). The CDR3 extends over 14 amino acids.

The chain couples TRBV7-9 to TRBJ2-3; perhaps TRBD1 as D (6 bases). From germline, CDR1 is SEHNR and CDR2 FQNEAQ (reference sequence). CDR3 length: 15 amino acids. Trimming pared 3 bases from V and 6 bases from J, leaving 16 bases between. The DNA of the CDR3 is TGTGCCAGCAGCTTCCAGGGGCTTCCGGGGGATACGCAGTATTTT. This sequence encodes CASSFQGLPGDTQYF.

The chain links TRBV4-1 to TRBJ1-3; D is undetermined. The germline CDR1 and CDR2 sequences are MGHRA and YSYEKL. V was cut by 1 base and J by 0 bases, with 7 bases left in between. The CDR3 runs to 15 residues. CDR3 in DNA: TGCGCCAGCAGCCAAGGCCCTAACTCTGGAAACACCATATATTTT. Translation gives CASSQGPNSGNTIYF.

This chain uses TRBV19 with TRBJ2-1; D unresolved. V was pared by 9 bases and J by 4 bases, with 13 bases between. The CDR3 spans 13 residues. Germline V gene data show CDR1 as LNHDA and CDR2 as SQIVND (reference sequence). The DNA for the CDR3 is TGTGCCAGCAGCAGGTTGGCATACAATGAGCAGTTCTTC. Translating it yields CASSRLAYNEQFF.

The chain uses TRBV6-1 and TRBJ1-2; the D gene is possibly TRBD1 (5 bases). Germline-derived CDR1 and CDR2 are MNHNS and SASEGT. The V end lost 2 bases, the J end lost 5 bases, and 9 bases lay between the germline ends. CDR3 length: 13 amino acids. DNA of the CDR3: TGTGCCAGCAGTGAATGGAGGGGATATGGCTACACCTTC. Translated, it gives CASSEWRGYGYTF.

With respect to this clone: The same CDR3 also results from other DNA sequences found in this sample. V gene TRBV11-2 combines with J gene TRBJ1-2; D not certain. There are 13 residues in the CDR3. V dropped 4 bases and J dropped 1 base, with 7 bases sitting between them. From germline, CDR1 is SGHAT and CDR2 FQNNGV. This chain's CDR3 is CASSSGSNYGYTF. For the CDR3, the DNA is TGTGCCAGCAGCTCCGGGAGTAACTATGGCTACACCTTC.

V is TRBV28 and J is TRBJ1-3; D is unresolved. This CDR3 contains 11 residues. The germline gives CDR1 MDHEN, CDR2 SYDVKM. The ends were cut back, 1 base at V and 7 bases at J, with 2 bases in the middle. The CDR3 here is CASSLSNTIYF. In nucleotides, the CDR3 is TGTGCCAGCAGTTTATCTAACACCATATATTTT.

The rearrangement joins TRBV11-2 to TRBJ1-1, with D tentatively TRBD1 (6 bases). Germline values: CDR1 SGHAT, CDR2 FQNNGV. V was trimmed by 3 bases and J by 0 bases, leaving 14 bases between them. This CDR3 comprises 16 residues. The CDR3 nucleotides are TGTGCCAGCAGCTTCCCTAGGACAGAGATGAACACTGAAGCTTTCTTT. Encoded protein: CASSFPRTEMNTEAFF.

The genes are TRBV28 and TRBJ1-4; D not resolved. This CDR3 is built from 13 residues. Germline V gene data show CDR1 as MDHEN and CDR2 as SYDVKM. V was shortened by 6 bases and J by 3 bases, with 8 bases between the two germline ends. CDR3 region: CASSIAPNEKLFF. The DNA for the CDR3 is TGTGCCAGCAGCATAGCCCCTAATGAAAAACTGTTTTTT. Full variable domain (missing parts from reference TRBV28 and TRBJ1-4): DVKVTQSSRYLVKRTGEKVFLECVQDMDHENMFWYRQDPGLGLRLIYFSYDVKMKEKGDIPEGYSVSREKKERFSLILESASTNQTSMYLCASSIAPNEKLFFGSGTQLSVL.

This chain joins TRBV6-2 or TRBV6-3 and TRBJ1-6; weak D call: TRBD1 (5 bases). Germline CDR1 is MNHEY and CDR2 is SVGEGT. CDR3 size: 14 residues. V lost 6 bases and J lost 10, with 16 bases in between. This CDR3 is CASSIQGLGSPLHF. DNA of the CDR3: TGTGCCAGCAGCATCCAGGGTCTAGGATCACCCCTCCACTTT.

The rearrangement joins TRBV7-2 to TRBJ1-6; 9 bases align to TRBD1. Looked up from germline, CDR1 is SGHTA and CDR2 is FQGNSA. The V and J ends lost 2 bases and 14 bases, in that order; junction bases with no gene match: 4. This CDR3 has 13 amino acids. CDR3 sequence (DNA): TGTGCCAGCAGCTTACGGGACAGGGCAGCCCTCCACTTT. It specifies CASSLRDRAALHF.

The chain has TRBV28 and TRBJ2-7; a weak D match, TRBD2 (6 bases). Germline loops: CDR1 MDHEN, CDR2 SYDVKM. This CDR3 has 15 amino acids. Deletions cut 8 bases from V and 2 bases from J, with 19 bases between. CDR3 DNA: TGTGCCAGCGGAGTAGAATCCGGGGGTCCCTACGAGCAGTACTTC. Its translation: CASGVESGGPYEQYF.

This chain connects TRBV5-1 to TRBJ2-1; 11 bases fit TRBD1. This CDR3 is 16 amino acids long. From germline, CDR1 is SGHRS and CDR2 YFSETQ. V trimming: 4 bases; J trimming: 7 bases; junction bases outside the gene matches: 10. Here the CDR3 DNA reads TGCGCCAGCAGCAAGGCCGGGACAGGGGGAAGTAATGAGCAGTTCTTC. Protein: CASSKAGTGGSNEQFF.